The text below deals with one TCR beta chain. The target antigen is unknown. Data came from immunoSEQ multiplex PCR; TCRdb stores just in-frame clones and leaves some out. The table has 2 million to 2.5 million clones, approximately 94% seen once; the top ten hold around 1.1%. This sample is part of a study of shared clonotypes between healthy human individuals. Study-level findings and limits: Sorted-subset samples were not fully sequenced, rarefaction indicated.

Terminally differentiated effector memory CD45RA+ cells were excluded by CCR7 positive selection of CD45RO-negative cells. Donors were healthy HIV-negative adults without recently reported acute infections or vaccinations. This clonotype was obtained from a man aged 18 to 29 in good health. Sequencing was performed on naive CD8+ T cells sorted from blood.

The CDR3 region is CASSFNRDTQYF. CDR3 DNA: TGTGCCAGCAGCTTTAACAGGGATACGCAGTATTTT. This chain uses TRBV5-6 with TRBJ2-3; maybe TRBD1 (5 bases). Germline lookup yields CDR1 SGHDT and CDR2 YYEEEE. Trimming shortened V by 2 bases and J by 6 bases, and 7 bases separated the two germline ends. The CDR3 runs to 12 residues.